Below, 2 T cell receptor beta chains from the same sample are listed, as sequenced in a study of blood T cell repertoires in COVID-19. Here immunoSEQ multiplex PCR was the method, and the copy in TCRdb shows in-frame clones only, minus some. Of some 50,000 clones in the sample, 85% to 90% were seen once. The sequenced material came from PBMCs or T cells enriched from blood (not recorded which). The source is a woman aged 45-65 years who had recovered from COVID-19.

The rearrangement links TRBV19 to TRBJ2-7; D remains ambiguous. The germline V gene has CDR1 LNHDA and CDR2 SQIVND (reference sequence). This CDR3 contains 17 residues. Between the trimmed V and J ends, which lost 3 bases and 2 bases, there was a span of 20 bases. CDR3 nucleotides: TGTGCCAGTAGTATTATTGCCACCCGGTTCGAGACCTACGAGCAGTACTTC. It specifies CASSIIATRFETYEQYF.

The rearrangement links TRBV5-1 to TRBJ2-2; D remains unclear. Trimming took 2 bases from V and 2 from J, leaving 7 bases between them. From germline, CDR1 is SGHRS and CDR2 YFSETQ. The CDR3 has 14 amino acids. This CDR3 reads CASSFTINTGELFF. Here the CDR3 DNA reads TGCGCCAGCAGCTTTACAATTAACACCGGGGAGCTGTTTTTT.